A selection of T cell receptor beta chains follows, all from one sample in a study of blood T cell repertoires in COVID-19. Profiling relied on immunoSEQ multiplex PCR, and the TCRdb table lists in-frame clones only, not all of them. Altogether some 26,000 clones are present, about 84% being singletons, with the ten largest covering less than 65%. The sequenced sample was peripheral blood. These receptors all stem from a man aged 45-65 years with active or convalescent COVID-19. Each CDR3 is given with its conserved first and last residue. A D gene is named only where the DNA matches it firmly. Clone sizes are given selectively: once, few, many, or a class where the clone is expanded.

TRBD1	few	TRBV7-2	TRBJ1-2	CASSVGQGLSYGYTF	TGTGCCAGCAGCGTGGGACAGGGGTTGAGCTATGGCTACACCTTC
NA	few	TRBV19	TRBJ1-2	CASSKEGNTF	TGTGCCAGTAGTAAGGAGGGGAACACCTTC
NA	NA	TRBV7-3	TRBJ2-7	CASSPGGGGSEQYF	TGTGCCAGCAGCCCTGGAGGAGGTGGTTCGGAGCAGTACTTC
NA	NA	TRBV27	TRBJ2-5	CASSLSPGETQYF	TGTGCCAGCAGTTTATCACCCGGGGAGACCCAGTACTTC
TRBD2	NA	TRBV3-1/TRBV3-2	TRBJ2-1	CASSQDTTSGVNEQFF	TGTGCCAGCAGCCAAGATACGACTAGCGGGGTCAATGAGCAGTTCTTC
TRBD2	NA	TRBV5-1	TRBJ2-2	CASSLWRIGLAGRMNTGELFF	TGCGCCAGCAGCCTCTGGAGAATTGGACTAGCGGGCCGAATGAACACCGGGGAGCTGTTTTTT
NA	NA	TRBV2	TRBJ1-3	CASSDDRDMGNTIYF	TGTGCCAGCAGCGATGACCGGGACATGGGAAACACCATATATTTT
NA	medium-sized	TRBV5-1	TRBJ2-1	CASSPPKGEFF	TGCGCCAGCAGCCCTCCGAAAGGGGAGTTCTTC
NA	NA	TRBV5-4	TRBJ1-2	CASSLGPGNQFANYGYTF	TGTGCCAGCAGCTTGGGACCAGGAAACCAATTCGCTAACTATGGCTACACCTTC
NA	few	TRBV6-5	TRBJ1-1	CASRRTEFEAFF	TGTGCCAGCAGAAGGACAGAGTTTGAAGCTTTCTTT
TRBD2	once	TRBV30	TRBJ2-5	CAWSVGRGAETQYF	TGTGCCTGGAGTGTAGGGCGGGGGGCGGAGACCCAGTACTTC
NA	NA	TRBV30	TRBJ2-5	CAWSALRTAGTQYF	TGTGCCTGGAGTGCACTTAGGACAGCTGGGACCCAGTACTTC
NA	many	TRBV27	TRBJ1-2	CASSLSRTAYGYTF	TGTGCCAGCAGTTTAAGTAGGACAGCCTATGGCTACACCTTC
NA	NA	TRBV27	TRBJ2-1	CASSLLSGNEQFF	TGTGCCAGCAGTTTACTCTCGGGTAATGAGCAGTTCTTC
NA	NA	TRBV9	TRBJ2-5	CASSLGDLQTQYF	TGTGCCAGCAGCCTGGGGGACTTACAGACCCAGTACTTC
TRBD1	NA	TRBV7-9	TRBJ1-4	CASSLGDREFF	TGTGCCAGCAGCCTAGGGGACAGGGAGTTTTTT
TRBD1	few	TRBV27	TRBJ2-7	CASSKHRGGEQYF	TGTGCCAGCAGCAAACACAGGGGTGGGGAGCAGTACTTC
TRBD1	NA	TRBV29-1	TRBJ1-2	CSGGTALYGYTF	TGCAGCGGGGGGACAGCCCTCTATGGCTACACCTTC
NA	NA	TRBV10-1	TRBJ1-1	CASSEYQGSTEAFF	TGCGCCAGCAGTGAGTACCAGGGGAGCACTGAAGCTTTCTTT
TRBD2	NA	TRBV7-2	TRBJ2-3	CASSLRAGGRTDTQYF	TGTGCCAGCAGCTTAAGAGCGGGAGGACGCACAGATACGCAGTATTTT
TRBD1	once	TRBV10-3	TRBJ2-5	CAISATQGVVVGETQYF	TGTGCCATCAGTGCGACCCAGGGGGTAGTAGTCGGGGAGACCCAGTACTTC
TRBD2	NA	TRBV4-1	TRBJ2-2	CASSQTTSGALTGELFF	TGCGCCAGCAGCCAAACGACTAGCGGGGCTCTCACCGGGGAGCTGTTTTTT
NA	few	TRBV27	TRBJ2-7	CASSSLTTNYEQYF	TGTGCCAGCAGTTCACTTACCACCAATTACGAGCAGTACTTC
NA	NA	TRBV21-1	TRBJ2-7	CASSKGGQRAESYEQYF	TGTGCCAGCAGCAAAGGGGGACAGAGAGCTGAGAGCTACGAGCAGTACTTC
TRBD1	NA	TRBV14	TRBJ1-2	CASSVDRGGGYTF	TGTGCCAGCAGCGTCGACAGGGGAGGTGGCTACACCTTC
NA	NA	TRBV5-1	TRBJ2-1	CASSLELHEQFF	TGCGCCAGCAGCTTGGAGCTTCATGAGCAGTTCTTC
TRBD1	NA	TRBV6-4	TRBJ1-6	CASSETGTGESPLHF	TGTGCCAGCAGTGAGACCGGGACAGGGGAATCACCCCTCCACTTT
NA	few	TRBV11-1	TRBJ2-7	CASSSIEVSYEQYF	TGTGCCAGCAGCTCGATTGAGGTCTCCTACGAGCAGTACTTC
NA	once	TRBV2	TRBJ1-2	CASSGTGLRGGYGYTF	TGTGCCAGCAGTGGAACAGGGTTACGAGGAGGCTATGGCTACACCTTC
NA	NA	TRBV7-8	TRBJ2-5	CASSLGRRLGETQYF	TGTGCCAGCAGCTTAGGGAGGCGGTTAGGAGAGACCCAGTACTTC
NA	NA	TRBV3-1/TRBV3-2	TRBJ1-5	CASSAGEGPPQHF	TGTGCCAGCAGCGCCGGTGAGGGCCCGCCCCAGCATTTT
NA	NA	TRBV6-2/TRBV6-3	TRBJ2-4	CASSYGNPKNIQYF	TGTGCCAGCAGTTACGGCAATCCAAAAAACATTCAGTACTTC
NA	NA	TRBV29-1	TRBJ1-1	CSVEPGGGTEAFF	TGCAGCGTTGAGCCGGGTGGCGGCACTGAAGCTTTCTTT
TRBD1	NA	TRBV19	TRBJ2-3	CASSIPLTGPDTQYF	TGTGCCAGTAGTATACCGTTGACAGGGCCGGATACGCAGTATTTT
NA	once	TRBV13	TRBJ2-3	CASSSMTGYRTDTQYF	TGTGCCAGCAGCTCAATGACGGGTTATCGCACAGATACGCAGTATTTT
TRBD2	NA	TRBV6-5	TRBJ2-3	CASSAGTRGDTQYF	TGTGCCAGCAGCGCCGGGACTAGAGGGGATACGCAGTATTTT
TRBD1	NA	TRBV2	TRBJ1-2	CASSAPSGQGYDGYTF	TGTGCCAGCAGTGCCCCCTCGGGACAGGGTTACGATGGCTACACCTTC
NA	NA	TRBV3-1/TRBV3-2	TRBJ1-6	CASSQDGSSYNSPLHF	TGTGCCAGCAGCCAAGATGGGAGCTCCTATAATTCACCCCTCCACTTT